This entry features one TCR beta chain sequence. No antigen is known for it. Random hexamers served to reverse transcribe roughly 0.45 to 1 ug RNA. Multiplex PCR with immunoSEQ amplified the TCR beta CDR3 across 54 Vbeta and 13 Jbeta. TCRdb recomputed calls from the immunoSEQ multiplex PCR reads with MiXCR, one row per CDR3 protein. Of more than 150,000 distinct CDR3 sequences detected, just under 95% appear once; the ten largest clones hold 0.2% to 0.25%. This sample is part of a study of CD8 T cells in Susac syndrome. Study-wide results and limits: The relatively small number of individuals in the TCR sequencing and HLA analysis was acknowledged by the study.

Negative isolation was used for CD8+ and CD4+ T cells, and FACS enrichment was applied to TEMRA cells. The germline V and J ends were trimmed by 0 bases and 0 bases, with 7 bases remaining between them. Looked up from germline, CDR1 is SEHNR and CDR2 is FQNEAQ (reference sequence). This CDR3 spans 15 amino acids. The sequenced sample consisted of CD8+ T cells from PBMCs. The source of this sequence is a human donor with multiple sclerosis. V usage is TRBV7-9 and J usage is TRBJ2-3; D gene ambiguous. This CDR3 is CASSLAIESTDTQYF. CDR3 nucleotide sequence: TGTGCCAGCAGCTTAGCGATTGAGAGCACAGATACGCAGTATTTT.